Each of the 31 T cell receptor beta chains below was sequenced from the same sample in a study of T cell repertoires in breast cancer. A second nested PCR with blocking oligonucleotides suppressed unpaired genes. TCRdb passed the emulsion pairing reads through MiXCR, listing each CDR3 protein once. The sample lists tens of thousands of distinct CDR3 sequences; under 50% were seen once. Primers covering all TCR V genes were used in emulsion RT-PCR on CD8+ T cells. Sequenced input: CD8+ T cells. The receptors shown here come from a pool of human donors with breast cancer or a healthy control (not recorded which).

V and J are TRBV12-3 or TRBV12-4 and TRBJ2-1; weak D call: TRBD2 (5 bases). The V and J ends lost 4 bases and 4 bases respectively, with 14 bases between them. The CDR3 is 15 amino acids. The CDR3 region is CASSSPGMAYNEQFF. CDR3 coding DNA: TGTGCCAGCAGTTCGCCGGGGATGGCATACAATGAGCAGTTCTTC.

The V gene is TRBV6-1, the J gene TRBJ2-1; D may be TRBD2 (6 bases). Germline V gene lookup returns CDR1 MNHNS and CDR2 SASEGT. Trimming stripped 2 bases from V and 6 bases from J, with 11 bases between. The CDR3 loop spans 14 amino acids. For the CDR3, the DNA is TGTGCCAGCAGTGAATTGGGACTCTCCAATGAGCAGTTCTTC. This sequence encodes CASSELGLSNEQFF.

V usage is TRBV12-5 and J usage is TRBJ1-5; no clear D gene. CDR1 and CDR2 (germline): LGHNT, FRNRAP. Trimming took 2 bases from V and 6 from J, leaving 14 bases between them. The CDR3 has 15 residues. The CDR3 DNA reads TGTGCTAGTGGTTTGACGGGTCTGAGTAGTCAGCCCCAGCATTTT. Its translation is CASGLTGLSSQPQHF.

The chain recombines TRBV18 with TRBJ1-6, with D possibly matching TRBD1 (6 bases). V lost 2 bases, J lost 4 bases, and 9 bases lay in between. This CDR3 has 15 amino acids. Germline V CDR1 and CDR2: KGHSH, LQKENI. The CDR3 DNA follows: TGTGCCAGCTCACCATACGGACAGTATAATTCACCCCTCCACTTT. Residues: CASSPYGQYNSPLHF.

The V call is TRBV6-2 or TRBV6-3, the J call TRBJ1-1; D may be TRBD1 (6 bases). The CDR3 loop spans 17 amino acids. The ends were cut back, 3 bases at V and 0 bases at J, with 17 bases in the middle. Germline loops: CDR1 MNHEY, CDR2 SVGEGT. The CDR3 DNA follows: TGTGCCAGCAGTTATTCTGGACAGAACCTGATGAACACTGAAGCTTTCTTT. Residues: CASSYSGQNLMNTEAFF.

The sample holds a few counts of this clonotype. The gene calls are TRBV2 and TRBJ2-1; D is possibly TRBD2 (5 bases). The CDR3 sequence is 11 residues long. Germline CDR1 is SNHLY and CDR2 is FYNNEI. Trimming left V 0 bases short and J 15 bases short, with 9 bases between. The CDR3 spells CASSEALVGFF. The CDR3 DNA sequence: TGTGCCAGCAGTGAAGCACTAGTGGGGTTCTTC.

This clonotype came up once. The CDR3 DNA is TGTGCCAGCAGTTATGGGGCAGCCAGCTCCTACGAGCAGTACTTC. This codes for CASSYGAASSYEQYF. The V gene is TRBV6-2 or TRBV6-3, the J gene TRBJ2-7; D perhaps matches TRBD1 (5 bases). The germline gives CDR1 MNHEY, CDR2 SVGEGT. CDR3 length: 15 residues. Trimming took off 3 bases at V and 0 bases at J, with 12 bases between the two ends.

This clonotype turned up a few times. The CDR3 sequence is CATSDGRDSRDMDTQYF. The CDR3 DNA reads as TGTGCCACCAGTGATGGTCGGGACAGCCGGGACATGGATACGCAGTATTTT. This chain links TRBV24-1 with TRBJ2-3, with TRBD1 matching 7 bases. The CDR3 has 17 residues. Germline V gene data show CDR1 as KGHDR and CDR2 as SFDVKD. The V segment lost 3 bases and the J segment 6 bases; nucleotides outside the gene matches: 14.

On this clonotype itself: Being one base from a much bigger clone, this may be a read error. V and J are TRBV25-1 and TRBJ2-1; D is unclear. From germline, CDR1 is MGHDK and CDR2 SYGVNS. This CDR3 has 11 amino acids. In nucleotides, the CDR3 is TGTGCCGGCAGTGTGCGGAATGAGCAGTTCTTC. As protein: CAGSVRNEQFF. Full variable domain (outside the CDR3, taken from reference TRBV25-1 and TRBJ2-1): EADIYQTPRYLVIGTGKKITLECSQTMGHDKMYWYQQDPGMELHLIHYSYGVNSTEKGDLSSESTVSRIRTEHFPLTLESARPSHTSQYLCAGSVRNEQFFGPGTRLTVL.

V is TRBV7-9 and J is TRBJ2-7, with D perhaps matching TRBD1 or TRBD2 (5 bases each). The V end was cut by 4 bases, the J end by 2 bases, with 12 bases between. This CDR3 has 14 residues. Germline CDR1 is SEHNR and CDR2 is FQNEAQ (reference sequence). The chain's CDR3 is CASSSGTGTYEQYF. The CDR3 DNA follows: TGTGCCAGCAGCTCCGGGACGGGAACCTACGAGCAGTACTTC.

The rearrangement links TRBV3-1 to TRBJ2-1, with D unclear. Germline V gives CDR1 LGHDT, CDR2 YNNKEL (reference sequence). Trimming took 1 base from V and 1 from J, leaving 11 bases between them. The CDR3 is 16 amino acids. The DNA for the CDR3 is TGTGCCAGCAGCCAAGCTCCTAGTGGATCCTACAATGAGCAGTTCTTC. Translation: CASSQAPSGSYNEQFF.

The CDR3 nucleotides read TGCAGTGCTAACGGGGGAGGAGATCAGCCCCAGCATTTT. Translated: CSANGGGDQPQHF. The chain has TRBV20-1 and TRBJ1-5; D perhaps matches TRBD1 (5 bases). Trimming took off 4 bases at V and 5 bases at J, with 12 bases between the two ends. Germline CDR1 DFQATT, CDR2 SNEGSKA (reference sequence). CDR3 length equals 13 residues.

This clonotype occurred a few times. CDR3 sequence reads: CSARHDRPSGGQYF. For the CDR3, the DNA is TGCAGTGCTAGACATGACAGGCCTTCTGGGGGGCAGTACTTC. The J gene is TRBJ2-7, the V gene TRBV20-1, with D tentatively TRBD1 (6 bases). Trimming cost V 2 bases and J 9 bases, with 20 bases left between them. The germline CDR1 and CDR2 sequences are DFQATT and SNEGSKA (reference sequence). This CDR3 spans 14 amino acids.

The chain employs TRBV7-9 and TRBJ1-4; 7 bases agree with TRBD1. V dropped 7 bases and J dropped 7; count of bases not matched to a gene: 9. This CDR3 is built from 14 residues. Germline lookup yields CDR1 SEHNR and CDR2 FQNEAQ (reference sequence). For the CDR3, the DNA is TGTGCCAGCAACCGACAGGGAAGACGTGAAAAACTGTTTTTT. Translated: CASNRQGRREKLFF.

The V call is TRBV7-9, the J call TRBJ2-3, with TRBD2 matching 7 bases. This CDR3 spans 15 amino acids. Losses at the gene ends were 7 bases for V and 0 bases for J; bases not matched to a gene: 7. The germline V gene has CDR1 SEHNR and CDR2 FQNEAQ (reference sequence). The CDR3, as DNA: TGTGCCAGCACCCGAGCGGGGTCTAGCACAGATACGCAGTATTTT. Protein sequence: CASTRAGSSTDTQYF.

This clonotype was counted ten times or more. This rearrangement joins TRBV27 to TRBJ2-2; D gene uncertain. This CDR3 has 11 residues. Germline-derived CDR1 and CDR2 are MNHEY and SMNVEV (reference sequence). V was pared by 8 bases and J by 7 bases, with 8 bases between. The CDR3 DNA reads TGTGCCAGCGGGTCTTACGGGGAGCTGTTTTTT. Amino acids: CASGSYGELFF.

A note on this clonotype: Since a much larger clone is just one base distant, this may be a read error. This chain links TRBV6-8 with TRBJ2-3, with a possible D match to TRBD2 (6 bases). CDR1 is MNHGY and CDR2 is SAAAGT in the germline V gene. The CDR3 has 16 amino acids. The V gene lost 0 bases and the J gene lost 4 bases, with 14 bases spanning the gap. This CDR3 reads CASSYSGGRTADTQYF. The CDR3 nucleotides are TGTGCCAGCAGTTACTCGGGGGGAAGAACTGCAGATACGCAGTATTTT.

The gene calls are TRBV12-3 or TRBV12-4 and TRBJ2-5; 10 bases are a match to TRBD1. CDR3 size: 14 residues. Trimming at V came to 6 bases and at J to 5 bases, leaving 6 bases not matched to a gene. The CDR3 coding sequence is TGTGCCAGCAGCCCGGGACAGGGGTTTGAGACCCAGTACTTC. Protein: CASSPGQGFETQYF.

This clonotype was seen just once. The chain has TRBV6-6 and TRBJ1-5; D remains ambiguous. CDR3 size: 13 residues. CDR1 and CDR2 from the germline V gene are MNHNY and SVGAGI (reference sequence). Deletions cut 0 bases from V and 6 bases from J, with 6 bases between. As DNA, the CDR3 is TGTGCCAGCAGTTACTCTAGCGGTCAGCCCCAGCATTTT. It codes for CASSYSSGQPQHF.

This rearrangement joins TRBV20-1 to TRBJ2-1; maybe TRBD2 (5 bases). Looked up from germline, CDR1 is DFQATT and CDR2 is SNEGSKA (reference sequence). The CDR3 has 13 residues. Trimming removed 1 base at V and 5 bases at J, with 9 bases between. The CDR3 spells CSARVSAHNEQFF. CDR3 bases: TGCAGTGCTAGAGTTAGCGCCCACAATGAGCAGTTCTTC.

The J gene is TRBJ1-2, the V gene TRBV12-3 or TRBV12-4; D remains unclear. V gave up 4 bases and J gave up 3 bases, with 9 bases separating them. The CDR3 is 13 residues long. CDR3 in DNA: TGTGCCAGCAGTTATAAACGGCACTATGGCTACACCTTC. Amino acids: CASSYKRHYGYTF.

The sample holds a few counts of this clonotype. This chain joins TRBV7-2 and TRBJ2-6; D is possibly TRBD1 (5 bases). Germline CDR1 is SGHTA and CDR2 is FQGNSA. Deletions cut 5 bases from V and 1 base from J, with 9 bases between. This CDR3 has 15 residues. The CDR3 DNA reads TGTGCCAGCAGCACCAGGACATCTGGGGCCAACGTCCTGACTTTC. It codes for CASSTRTSGANVLTF. Using reference TRBV7-2 and TRBJ2-6 for the parts outside the CDR3, the full variable domain is GAGVSQSPSNKVTEKGKDVELRCDPISGHTALYWYRQSLGQGLEFLIYFQGNSAPDKSGLPSDRFSAERTGGSVSTLTIQRTQQEDSAVYLCASSTRTSGANVLTFGAGSRLTVL.

The rearrangement uses TRBV6-1 and TRBJ2-2; D is unclear. CDR1 MNHNS and CDR2 SASEGT come from the germline V gene. This CDR3 comprises 13 residues. The CDR3 coding sequence is TGTGCGAGCCGTAGAACCTCCACCGGGGAGCTGTTTTTT. Residues: CASRRTSTGELFF.

The chain carries TRBV12-3 or TRBV12-4 and TRBJ2-2, with D perhaps assigned TRBD1 or TRBD2 (6 bases each). CDR3 length: 16 amino acids. Trimming took off 7 bases at V and 2 bases at J, with 17 bases between the two ends. In DNA, the CDR3 is TGTGCCAGCAACTCTGCGGGACACAAAAACACCGGGGAGCTGTTTTTT. Translation gives CASNSAGHKNTGELFF.

In this sample, this clonotype turned up a few times. The chain links TRBV13 to TRBJ2-5, with D hard to call. The germline V gene has CDR1 PRHDT and CDR2 FYEKMQ (reference sequence). The V end lost 0 bases, the J end lost 6 bases, and 8 bases lay between the germline ends. The CDR3 is 13 amino acids. The CDR3 protein is CASSLGLVQTQYF. The CDR3, as DNA: TGTGCCAGCAGCTTAGGGTTGGTGCAGACCCAGTACTTC.

This chain joins TRBV3-1 and TRBJ1-1, with a weak D call TRBD1 (5 bases). Germline V CDR1 and CDR2: LGHDT, YNNKEL (reference sequence). Deletions cut 2 bases from V and 4 bases from J, with 5 bases between. There are 12 residues in the CDR3. Here the CDR3 DNA reads TGTGCCAGCAGCCAAAGGGGCACTGAAGCTTTCTTT. As protein: CASSQRGTEAFF. The variable domain in full, completed from reference TRBV3-1 and TRBJ1-1, reads DTAVSQTPKYLVTQMGNDKSIKCEQNLGHDTMYWYKQDSKKFLKIMFSYNNKELIINETVPNRFSPKSPDKAHLNLHINSLELGDSAVYFCASSQRGTEAFFGQGTRLTVV.

The chain links TRBV7-3 to TRBJ2-1, with 12 nucleotides matching TRBD1. The CDR3 totals 16 residues. The V segment lost 5 bases and the J segment 7 bases; nucleotides outside the gene matches: 9. From germline, CDR1 is SGHTA and CDR2 FQGTGA. In DNA form, the CDR3 reads TGTGCCAGCAGCCGTACCGGGACAGGGGGCAGGAATGAGCAGTTCTTC. This codes for CASSRTGTGGRNEQFF.

This clonotype was seen only a few times. The chain uses TRBV27 and TRBJ2-7; the match to TRBD2 covers 8 bases. Germline values: CDR1 MNHEY, CDR2 SMNVEV (reference sequence). The CDR3 has 13 amino acids. V shed 5 bases and J 4 bases; nucleotides not matched to a gene: 4. CDR3 region: CASSPGLDYEQYF. The CDR3 nucleotides are TGTGCCAGCAGTCCGGGACTAGATTACGAGCAGTACTTC.

This clonotype appeared many times. The rearrangement joins TRBV20-1 to TRBJ2-1, with 11 bases that match TRBD2. The germline CDR1 and CDR2 sequences are DFQATT and SNEGSKA (reference sequence). The CDR3 contains 15 residues. The J segment lost 7 bases and the V segment lost 2 bases, leaving 7 bases of the junction unmatched. CDR3 DNA: TGCAGTGCTAGACCCGGGACTAGCGGTCAGAATGAGCAGTTCTTC. It is translated as CSARPGTSGQNEQFF.

The V and J genes are TRBV3-1 and TRBJ1-5; D not certain. CDR3 length: 15 residues. The germline CDR1 and CDR2 sequences are LGHDT and YNNKEL (reference sequence). Trimming took off 2 bases at V and 6 bases at J, with 14 bases between the two ends. The DNA of the CDR3 is TGTGCCAGCAGCCAAAAGACACTTCCCGGTCAGCCCCAGCATTTT. It encodes CASSQKTLPGQPQHF.

The rearrangement joins TRBV27 to TRBJ1-2; D is undetermined. Per germline, CDR1 MNHEY and CDR2 SMNVEV (reference sequence). CDR3 length equals 12 residues. V gave up 6 bases and J gave up 0 bases, with 5 bases separating them. The CDR3 sequence is CASRQTNYGYTF. The CDR3 DNA reads TGTGCCAGCAGACAGACTAACTATGGCTACACCTTC.